This T cell receptor (beta chain) came from a study of blood T cell repertoires in COVID-19. Study at large: Sites in the United States, Italy and Spain provided acute and convalescent COVID-19 samples. From T cells, B-cell-depleted T cells, or PBMCs came the material, which was cDNA or gDNA.

The CDR3 loop spans 12 amino acids. CDR1 ENHRY and CDR2 SYGVKD come from the germline V gene. V lost 2 bases and J 11 bases, leaving 9 bases between the germline ends. In the source study's methods: Using reference gene primer amplification, nucleated cell counts were estimated. Profiling relied on immunoSEQ multiplex PCR, and the TCRdb table lists in-frame clones only, not all of them. Clone size and V and J calls were adopted from that table, with D and trimming inferred from the DNA. Seen here are some 170,000 clones, 81% observed once, and the top ten hold roughly 9.6%. V is TRBV10-3 and J is TRBJ1-4; TRBD1 might be the D (5 bases). The sample taken for sequencing was peripheral blood. This receptor was obtained from a man between 60 and 75 years old with active or convalescent COVID-19. CDR3 residues: CAISEDSSKLFF. CDR3 coding DNA: TGTGCCATCAGTGAGGACAGCTCTAAACTGTTTTTT.